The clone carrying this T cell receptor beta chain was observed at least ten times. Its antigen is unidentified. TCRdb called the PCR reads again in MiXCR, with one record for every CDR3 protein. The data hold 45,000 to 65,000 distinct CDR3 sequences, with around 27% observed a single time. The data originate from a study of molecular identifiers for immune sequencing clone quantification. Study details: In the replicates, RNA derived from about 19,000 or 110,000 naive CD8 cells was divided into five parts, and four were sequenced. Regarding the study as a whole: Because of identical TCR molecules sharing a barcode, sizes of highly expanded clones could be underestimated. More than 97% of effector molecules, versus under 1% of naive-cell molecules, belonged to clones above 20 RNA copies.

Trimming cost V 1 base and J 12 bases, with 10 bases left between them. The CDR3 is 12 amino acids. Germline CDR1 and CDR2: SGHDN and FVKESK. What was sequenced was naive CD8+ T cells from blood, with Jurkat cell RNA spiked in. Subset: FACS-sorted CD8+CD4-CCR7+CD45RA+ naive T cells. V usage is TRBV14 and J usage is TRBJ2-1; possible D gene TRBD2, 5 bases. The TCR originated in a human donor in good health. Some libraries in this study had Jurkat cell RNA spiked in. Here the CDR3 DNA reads TGTGCCAGCAGCCAAGGACTACTGTCGCAGTTCTTC. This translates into CASSQGLLSQFF.